The 26 T cell receptor beta chains below were found in one sample sequenced in a study of T cell clonality in common variable immunodeficiency. Regarding the study as a whole: Reportedly, TCR beta sequences from common variable immunodeficiency showed fewer deletions and N-nucleotide insertions.

These receptors' antigens are unknown. Sequenced by immunoSEQ multiplex PCR; TCRdb stores in-frame clones only, minus some. In total the sample includes 30,000 to 40,000 clones, none of them seen once. Sequenced sample: peripheral blood mononuclear cells. These receptors came from a human donor with common variable immunodeficiency.

This clone has at least ten counts. This chain's CDR3 is CASSRQKNTEAFF. The covered CDR3 bases are TGTGCCAGCTCACGACAGAAGAACACTGAA. The chain combines TRBV18 with TRBJ1-1; D may be TRBD1 (5 bases). The missing CDR3 end, 3 residues past where the read stops, is filled in from the germline J gene. V was pared by 4 bases and J by 1 base, with 7 bases between. The CDR3 runs to 13 residues. Germline CDR1 and CDR2: KGHSH and LQKENI.

This clone was seen repeatedly, ten times or more. The CDR3 end falls 3 residues outside the read, so it is completed with the germline J gene. This rearrangement joins TRBV5-1 to TRBJ2-5, with 12 nucleotides matching TRBD2. The germline gives CDR1 SGHRS, CDR2 YFSETQ. The CDR3 has 15 amino acids. The ends lost 5 bases at V and 5 bases at J; junction bases unmatched: 7. The CDR3 bases that were read are TGCGCCAGCAGGGCTAGCGGGAGGGCCCTGGAGACC. Residues: CASRASGRALET. The full CDR3 is CASRASGRALETQYF.

This clone occurred a few times. Read data end 3 residues before the CDR3 end; the end is taken from the germline J gene. The chain couples TRBV20-1 to TRBJ2-3; D is ambiguous. CDR1 and CDR2 from the germline V gene are DFQATT and SNEGSKA (reference sequence). Trimming stripped 3 bases from V and 2 bases from J, with 6 bases between. The CDR3 length is 12 residues. The part of the CDR3 DNA that was read is TGCAGTGCTAGGACTTTCACAGATACG. Translation: CSARTFTDT. The CDR3 in full is CSARTFTDTQYF.

Comments on this clone: Sequencing ends 3 residues short of the CDR3 end; the germline J gene provides the rest. The rearrangement links TRBV30 to TRBJ1-2; possible D gene TRBD1, 5 bases. The CDR3 extends over 12 amino acids. Germline V lookup: CDR1 GTSNPN, CDR2 SVGIG (reference sequence). Deletions cut 2 bases from V and 5 bases from J, with 9 bases between. The sequenced CDR3 bases are TGTGCCTGGAGTCCGGGGGAATATGGC. This sequence encodes CAWSPGEYG. The complete CDR3 reads CAWSPGEYGYTF.

Ten or more counts support this clone. Coverage ceases 3 residues before the CDR3 finishes, and the germline J gene fills in the end. The chain carries TRBV7-3 and TRBJ2-1; 9 bases are shared with TRBD2. The length of the CDR3 is 15 residues. J gave up 6 bases and V 5 bases, and 8 bases lay outside the gene matches. CDR1 is SGHTA, CDR2 FQGTGA, per germline. CDR3 residues: CASSLQREVFNEQFF. The covered CDR3 bases are TGTGCCAGCAGCCTCCAGCGGGAGGTCTTCAATGAG.

The sequenced part of the CDR3 DNA is TGTGCCAGCAGCCTCTCAGGGTACGAG. The encoded protein is CASSLSGYE. The full CDR3 sequence reads CASSLSGYEQYF. The rearrangement links TRBV7-2 to TRBJ2-7; D may be TRBD1 (5 bases). The sequenced fragment ends 3 residues before the CDR3 boundary, so the rest is inferred from the germline J gene. The CDR3 runs to 12 residues. Trimming took off 5 bases at V and 4 bases at J, with 9 bases between the two ends. Germline V CDR1 and CDR2: SGHTA, FQGNSA.

At least ten counts were recorded for this clone. The read terminates 3 residues before the CDR3 end, so the remaining end is supplied by the germline J gene. V usage is TRBV7-7 and J usage is TRBJ2-1; possibly TRBD2 for D (6 bases). This CDR3 contains 15 residues. V was trimmed by 3 bases and J by 4 bases, leaving 13 bases between them. Germline V gives CDR1 SSHAT, CDR2 FNYEAQ (reference sequence). CDR3 sequence reads: CASSLALASYNEQFF. CDR3 DNA (partial): TGTGCCAGCAGCTTGGCGCTAGCGTCTTACAATGAG.

This clone was found many times. The CDR3 extends 3 residues past the end of the read, so its final part is completed from the germline J gene. The chain employs TRBV7-2 and TRBJ2-5; 10 nucleotides line up with TRBD1. CDR1 and CDR2 (germline): SGHTA, FQGNSA. V was pared by 5 bases and J by 2 bases, with 5 bases of the junction left unmatched. CDR3 length: 15 amino acids. This CDR3 is CASSAPDRGQETQYF. The sequenced part of the CDR3 DNA is TGTGCCAGCAGCGCACCGGACAGGGGGCAAGAGACC. Filled out from reference TRBV7-2 and TRBJ2-5, the complete variable domain reads GAGVSQSPSNKVTEKGKDVELRCDPISGHTALYWYRQSLGQGLEFLIYFQGNSAPDKSGLPSDRFSAERTGGSVSTLTIQRTQQEDSAVYLCASSAPDRGQETQYFGPGTRLLVL.

This clone was counted ten times or more. The CDR3 goes on 3 residues after the read ends, and that part is filled in from the germline J gene. The V gene is TRBV28, the J gene TRBJ1-6; TRBD1 aligns across 11 bases. In germline, CDR1 is MDHEN, CDR2 SYDVKM. The CDR3 covers 16 residues. Incomplete CDR3 DNA: TGTGCCAGCAGTGTACAAGGACAGGGGGCTGCGTCAACC. Translated, it gives CASSVQGQGAAST. The whole CDR3 sequence is CASSVQGQGAASTLHF.

The sample holds a few counts of this clone. One end of the junction does not line up with germline, which may come from a read error. The read gets to within 3 residues of the CDR3 end, and the germline J gene fills in the rest. The chain uses TRBV30 and TRBJ2-7, with a possible D match to TRBD2 (5 bases). Germline V lookup: CDR1 GTSNPN, CDR2 SVGIG (reference sequence). This CDR3 is 15 amino acids long. Incomplete CDR3 DNA: TGTGCCCGGAGCCCGACGCAGCGGTCGACCTACGAG. Its translation is CARSPTQRSTYE. The whole CDR3 protein is CARSPTQRSTYEQYF.

This clone was counted only a few times. This sample includes further DNA sequences coding for the same CDR3. The CDR3 protein is CASSLGQGNEKLFF. The CDR3 DNA, read in part, is TGTGCCAGCTCGCTTGGACAAGGCAATGAAAAA. The rearrangement uses TRBV18 and TRBJ1-4; tentatively, D is TRBD1 (5 bases). The read ends 3 residues shy of where the CDR3 ends; the end is completed using the germline J gene. The CDR3 loop spans 14 amino acids. CDR1 KGHSH and CDR2 LQKENI come from the germline V gene. V lost 6 bases, J lost 5 bases, and 13 bases lay in between. Based on the CDR3 plus reference TRBV18 and TRBJ1-4, the full variable domain is NAGVMQNPRHLVRRRGQEARLRCSPMKGHSHVYWYRQLPEEGLKFMVYLQKENIIDESGMPKERFSAEFPKEGPSILRIQQVVRGDSAAYFCASSLGQGNEKLFFGSGTQLSVL.

This clone was observed a handful of times. Sequencing ends 3 residues short of the CDR3 end; the germline J gene provides the rest. The chain has TRBV7-6 and TRBJ1-1, with TRBD1 as a possible D gene (5 bases). Trimming removed 5 bases from V and 7 bases from J, with 8 bases in between. The CDR3 totals 11 residues. Germline-derived CDR1 and CDR2 are SGHVS and FNYEAQ. Incomplete CDR3 DNA: TGTGCCAGCAGCCACAGGATTGAA. Translating gives CASSHRIE. The CDR3 as a whole reads CASSHRIEAFF.

This clone was picked up a small number of times. Read data end 3 residues before the CDR3 end; the end is taken from the germline J gene. This chain connects TRBV30 to TRBJ1-1; TRBD1 matches at 7 bases. The CDR3 contains 15 residues. The trim removed 4 bases at V and 0 bases at J, leaving 8 bases unmatched. The germline V gene has CDR1 GTSNPN and CDR2 SVGIG (reference sequence). CDR3 sequence: CAWTHRGTVNTEAFF. Incomplete CDR3 DNA: TGTGCCTGGACCCACAGAGGGACAGTGAACACTGAA.

This clone has a count of ten or more. The observed sequence ends 3 residues before the CDR3 terminus, with the missing tail filled in from the germline J gene. The chain joins TRBV19 to TRBJ2-7; maybe TRBD2 (5 bases). CDR1 LNHDA and CDR2 SQIVND come from the germline V gene (reference sequence). The CDR3 runs to 15 residues. Deletions cut 2 bases from V and 5 bases from J, with 16 bases between. The CDR3 sequence is CASSIIGGRTNEQYF. The sequenced part of the CDR3 DNA is TGTGCCAGTAGTATAATCGGCGGGCGGACCAACGAG. Full variable domain (rest looked up from reference TRBV19 and TRBJ2-7): DGGITQSPKYLFRKEGQNVTLSCEQNLNHDAMYWYRQDPGQGLRLIYYSQIVNDFQKGDIAEGYSVSREKKESFPLTVTSAQKNPTAFYLCASSIIGGRTNEQYFGPGTRLTVT.

This clone occurred a few times. The read halts 3 residues ahead of the CDR3 end, with the missing end drawn from the germline J gene. This chain uses TRBV30 with TRBJ1-4; 8 bases align to TRBD1. The germline CDR1 and CDR2 sequences are GTSNPN and SVGIG (reference sequence). The CDR3 spans 14 residues. J gave up 8 bases and V 3 bases, and 8 bases lay outside the gene matches. The covered CDR3 bases are TGTGCCTGGAGATACGACAGGGGATCGGAAAAA. Translated: CAWRYDRGSEK. The entire CDR3 protein is CAWRYDRGSEKLFF.

This clone has at least ten counts. The CDR3 end lies 3 residues beyond the end of the read and is filled in from the germline J gene. The chain links TRBV7-2 to TRBJ2-1, with D perhaps matching TRBD1 (6 bases). The germline gives CDR1 SGHTA, CDR2 FQGNSA. The V end was cut by 7 bases, the J end by 9 bases, with 19 bases between. This CDR3 is 14 amino acids long. CDR3 loop: CASMGRTDPTEQFF. The sequenced part of the CDR3 DNA is TGTGCCAGCATGGGGCGGACAGACCCGACTGAG.

With regard to this clone: The read comes to an end 3 residues before the CDR3 does, leaving the germline J gene to fill in the end. This chain links TRBV7-9 with TRBJ2-7; 10 positions agree with TRBD2. The V and J ends lost 1 base and 4 bases, in that order; junction bases with no gene match: 4. Germline V gene sequence: CDR1 SEHNR, CDR2 FQNEAQ (reference sequence). The CDR3 contains 15 residues. The CDR3 sequence: CASSLVGTSEYEQYF. The CDR3 bases that were read are TGTGCCAGCAGCTTAGTCGGGACTAGCGAGTACGAG.

This clone was observed many times. The sequenced fragment ends 3 residues before the CDR3 boundary, so the rest is inferred from the germline J gene. The chain recombines TRBV9 with TRBJ2-7; TRBD2 matches 12 bases. Germline V CDR1 and CDR2: SGDLS, YYNGEE. J was trimmed by 6 bases and V by 0 bases; bases with no gene match: 1. The CDR3 is 14 amino acids. The DNA read from the CDR3 is TGTGCCAGCAGCGTAGTGACTAGCGGGAGCGAG. Protein: CASSVVTSGSE. The complete CDR3 protein is CASSVVTSGSEQYF.

Many counts were recorded for this clone. From the germline J gene comes the end of the CDR3, since the read stops 3 residues before it. The chain uses TRBV7-3 and TRBJ2-5; D may be TRBD2 (6 bases). The V and J ends lost 2 bases and 5 bases respectively, with 9 bases between them. Germline CDR1 SGHTA, CDR2 FQGTGA. The CDR3 length is 13 residues. CDR3: CASSLGGMETQYF. The DNA read from the CDR3 is TGTGCCAGCAGCTTAGGGGGGATGGAGACC.

This clone was recorded many times. The observed sequence ends 3 residues before the CDR3 terminus, with the missing tail filled in from the germline J gene. The rearrangement uses TRBV2 and TRBJ2-5; no clear D gene. Trimming left V 8 bases short and J 1 base short, with 14 bases between. The CDR3 totals 14 residues. Germline CDR1 and CDR2: SNHLY and FYNNEI. CDR3 DNA (partial): TGTGCCAGCCTAGGTGTGGTGCTCCAAGAGACC. Amino acid sequence: CASLGVVLQET. The whole CDR3 protein reads CASLGVVLQETQYF.

Details on this clone: The read stops 3 residues short of the end of the CDR3; the missing end is completed from the germline J gene. The rearrangement links TRBV7-2 to TRBJ2-7; TRBD1 agrees at 7 bases. The CDR3 is 13 residues long. Looked up from germline, CDR1 is SGHTA and CDR2 is FQGNSA. Germline trimming cut 9 bases from V and 5 bases from J; bases unmatched to any gene: 10. The CDR3 protein is CASSDREGDEQYF. Partial CDR3 DNA: TGTGCCAGTTCTGACAGGGAAGGGGACGAG.

The sample holds many counts of this clone. The read halts 3 residues ahead of the CDR3 end, with the missing end drawn from the germline J gene. The rearrangement uses TRBV5-5 and TRBJ1-2, with TRBD1 identical over 8 bases. This CDR3 has 14 residues. Germline V gene sequence: CDR1 SGHKS, CDR2 YYEKEE (reference sequence). Unmatched junction bases numbered 4, after V lost 4 bases and J lost 2 bases. The CDR3 protein is CASSTDRENYGYTF. The CDR3 DNA, read in part, is TGTGCCAGCAGCACGGACAGGGAGAACTATGGC.

This clone was observed a few times. Sequencing ends 3 residues short of the CDR3 end; the germline J gene provides the rest. This rearrangement joins TRBV20-1 to TRBJ1-5; tentative D call: TRBD1 (6 bases). The germline V gene has CDR1 DFQATT and CDR2 SNEGSKA (reference sequence). The CDR3 has 14 residues. V was trimmed by 6 bases and J by 0 bases, leaving 12 bases between them. The DNA read from the CDR3 is TGCAGTGCGTCCGGGACAAATAGCAATCAGCCC. Protein: CSASGTNSNQP. The complete CDR3 sequence is CSASGTNSNQPQHF.

This clone occurred many times. The CDR3 end falls 3 residues outside the read, so it is completed with the germline J gene. The rearrangement uses TRBV30 and TRBJ2-5; 8 nucleotides agree with TRBD2. The CDR3 is 12 residues long. Germline CDR1 is GTSNPN and CDR2 is SVGIG (reference sequence). The CDR3 reads CAWRWREVTQYF. CDR3 DNA (partial): TGTGCCTGGAGGTGGCGGGAGGTAACC. The whole variable domain, remainder taken from reference TRBV30 and TRBJ2-5, is SQTIHQWPATLVQPVGSPLSLECTVEGTSNPNLYWYRQAAGRGLQLLFYSVGIGQISSEVPQNLSASRPQDRQFILSSKKLLLSDSGFYLCAWRWREVTQYFGPGTRLLVL.

This clone was seen many times. Read data end 3 residues before the CDR3 end; the end is taken from the germline J gene. The chain carries TRBV30 and TRBJ1-1; D remains unclear. Deletions cut 1 base from V and 1 base from J, with 7 bases between. This CDR3 has 13 amino acids. Germline V gives CDR1 GTSNPN, CDR2 SVGIG (reference sequence). Here the CDR3 reads CAWSEGRNTEAFF. Partial CDR3 DNA: TGTGCCTGGAGTGAGGGCAGGAACACTGAA.

This clone was recorded many times. Coverage ceases 3 residues before the CDR3 finishes, and the germline J gene fills in the end. The chain recombines TRBV7-3 with TRBJ2-1; tentatively, D is TRBD2 (5 bases). The CDR3 covers 17 residues. Per the germline V gene, CDR1 is SGHTA and CDR2 is FQGTGA. Trimming shortened V by 1 base and J by 0 bases, and 13 bases separated the two germline ends. The sequenced part of the CDR3 DNA is TGTGCCAGCAGCTTAAATCCGGCGGCGGGCTCCTACAATGAG. The encoded protein is CASSLNPAAGSYNE. The full CDR3 is CASSLNPAAGSYNEQFF.